What follows are 14 T cell receptor beta chains derived from one specimen sequenced in a study of cytomegalovirus exposure and HLA in healthy donors. Researchers ran the PCR with 60 Vbeta and 13 Jbeta primers. Sequenced by immunoSEQ multiplex PCR; TCRdb stores in-frame clones only, minus some. The sample has 150,000 to 200,000 clones. Sequenced sample: PBMCs. Every receptor here comes from a man aged 25 to 45 in good health and CMV-seronegative.

The chain recombines TRBV30 with TRBJ2-5, with 11 bases matching TRBD2. Trimming removed 4 bases from V and 0 bases from J; junction bases left unmatched: 4. CDR1 and CDR2 (germline): GTSNPN, SVGIG (reference sequence). The CDR3 covers 15 residues. The CDR3 here is CAWTSGRTYQETQYF. The DNA of the CDR3 is TGTGCCTGGACTAGCGGGAGGACGTACCAAGAGACCCAGTACTTC.

The gene calls are TRBV27 and TRBJ2-1, with 16 bases that match TRBD2. This CDR3 has 20 residues. Germline V gene data show CDR1 as MNHEY and CDR2 as SMNVEV (reference sequence). V shed 5 bases, J shed 4 bases, and the junction held 14 bases outside the gene matches. This CDR3 reads CASSLAPGLAGGPVYNEQFF. The CDR3 DNA is TGTGCCAGCAGTCTAGCTCCGGGACTAGCGGGAGGGCCAGTTTACAATGAGCAGTTCTTC.

The chain uses TRBV28 and TRBJ2-7; TRBD2 agrees at 8 bases. The CDR3 loop spans 14 amino acids. Germline CDR1 MDHEN, CDR2 SYDVKM. The V gene end was trimmed by 6 bases and the J gene end by 3 bases; junction bases not matched to a gene: 7. The CDR3 loop is CASSLESGSYEQYF. The CDR3 DNA reads TGTGCCAGCAGCTTAGAAAGCGGGAGCTACGAGCAGTACTTC.

The chain combines TRBV7-6 with TRBJ2-7, with D possibly being TRBD2 (6 bases). V lost 1 base and J lost 0, with 16 bases in between. CDR1 and CDR2 from the germline V gene are SGHVS and FNYEAQ. The CDR3 length is 17 residues. The chain's CDR3 is CASSLGSRAGLSYEQYF. In DNA, the CDR3 is TGTGCCAGCAGCTTAGGGTCCCGAGCGGGCCTCTCCTACGAGCAGTACTTC.

This sequence joins TRBV2 and TRBJ1-3; D gene uncertain. CDR3 length: 15 amino acids. Germline CDR1 is SNHLY and CDR2 is FYNNEI. Trimming took off 4 bases at V and 0 bases at J, with 10 bases between the two ends. The CDR3 DNA reads as TGTGCCAGCAGTGTAGACGGAGGCTCTGGAAACACCATATATTTT. This gives the protein CASSVDGGSGNTIYF.

The V and J genes are TRBV29-1 and TRBJ1-1, with TRBD1 as a possible D gene (6 bases). Germline CDR1 SQVTM, CDR2 ANQGSEA. The CDR3 length is 14 residues. Trimming took off 6 bases at V and 4 bases at J, with 18 bases between the two ends. The CDR3 here is CSVTGFLSVTEAFF. DNA of the CDR3: TGCAGCGTAACAGGGTTCTTGTCTGTCACTGAAGCTTTCTTT. Combining the CDR3 with reference TRBV29-1 and TRBJ1-1 gives the whole variable domain SAVISQKPSRDICQRGTSLTIQCQVDSQVTMMFWYRQQPGQSLTLIATANQGSEATYESGFVIDKFPISRPNLTFSTLTVSNMSPEDSSIYLCSVTGFLSVTEAFFGQGTRLTVV.

The rearrangement joins TRBV11-3 to TRBJ2-7; the D gene is possibly TRBD1 (6 bases). The CDR3 runs to 15 residues. Germline V gene sequence: CDR1 SGHNT, CDR2 YENEEA. Trimming pared 1 base from V and 5 bases from J, leaving 15 bases between. CDR3 protein: CASSLVVQQGNEQYF. As DNA, the CDR3 is TGTGCCAGCAGCTTAGTGGTCCAACAGGGCAACGAGCAGTACTTC.

The chain couples TRBV6-1 to TRBJ1-6; a possible D gene is TRBD1 (5 bases). V lost 6 bases and J lost 8, with 17 bases in between. CDR1 and CDR2 (germline): MNHNS, SASEGT. The CDR3 is 15 amino acids. CDR3 amino acids: CASRRGGRRDSPLHF. CDR3 nucleotide sequence: TGTGCCAGCAGGAGGGGAGGGAGGAGGGATTCACCCCTCCACTTT.

J is TRBJ2-4 and V is TRBV11-2, with TRBD1 matching over 7 bases. The junction had 1 base not matched to a gene; V was cut back by 5 bases and J by 0 bases. The germline V gene encodes CDR1 SGHAT and CDR2 FQNNGV. The CDR3 covers 14 residues. The CDR3 protein is CASSGQVAKNIQYF. The CDR3, as DNA: TGTGCCAGCAGCGGACAGGTAGCCAAAAACATTCAGTACTTC. Filled out from reference TRBV11-2 and TRBJ2-4, the complete variable domain reads EAGVAQSPRYKIIEKRQSVAFWCNPISGHATLYWYQQILGQGPKLLIQFQNNGVVDDSQLPKDRFSAERLKGVDSTLKIQPAKLEDSAVYLCASSGQVAKNIQYFGAGTRLSVL.

The chain employs TRBV9 and TRBJ2-3, with 7 bases fitting TRBD2. Per the germline V gene, CDR1 is SGDLS and CDR2 is YYNGEE. This CDR3 comprises 14 residues. Unmatched junction bases numbered 7, after V lost 4 bases and J lost 5 bases. The CDR3 protein is CASSQAGAEDTQYF. The DNA for the CDR3 is TGTGCCAGCAGCCAGGCGGGAGCAGAAGATACGCAGTATTTT.

This chain uses TRBV6-5 with TRBJ1-2; D is unresolved. Trimming left V 6 bases short and J 2 bases short, with 10 bases between. Germline loops: CDR1 MNHEY, CDR2 SVGAGI. There are 13 residues in the CDR3. The CDR3 sequence: CASRPSTNYGYTF. CDR3 nucleotides: TGTGCCAGCAGGCCTTCCACAAACTATGGCTACACCTTC.

The chain uses TRBV7-9 and TRBJ2-1; 13 bases map to TRBD2. The junction had 15 bases not matched to a gene; V was cut back by 8 bases and J by 8 bases. From germline, CDR1 is SEHNR and CDR2 FQNEAQ (reference sequence). The CDR3 length is 17 residues. In DNA form, the CDR3 reads TGTGCCAGCCCCCCAACCCGGACTAGCGGGAGAAGGTATGAGCAGTTCTTC. Translating it yields CASPPTRTSGRRYEQFF.

J is TRBJ2-7 and V is TRBV18, with unresolved D. CDR1 is KGHSH, CDR2 LQKENI, per germline. The CDR3 is made up of 12 amino acids. Trimming left V 6 bases short and J 5 bases short, with 11 bases between. CDR3 region: CASSSVFDEQYF. The DNA for the CDR3 is TGTGCCAGCTCGTCTGTCTTTGACGAGCAGTACTTC.

V gene TRBV10-3 combines with J gene TRBJ1-4, with 8 bases identical to TRBD1. J gave up 7 bases and V 0 bases, and 10 bases lay outside the gene matches. CDR1 is ENHRY, CDR2 SYGVKD, per germline. This CDR3 region has 17 residues. CDR3 nucleotide sequence: TGTGCCATCAGTGAGTCCGGAAAAACAGGGGGAACTGAAAAACTGTTTTTT. Translating it yields CAISESGKTGGTEKLFF.